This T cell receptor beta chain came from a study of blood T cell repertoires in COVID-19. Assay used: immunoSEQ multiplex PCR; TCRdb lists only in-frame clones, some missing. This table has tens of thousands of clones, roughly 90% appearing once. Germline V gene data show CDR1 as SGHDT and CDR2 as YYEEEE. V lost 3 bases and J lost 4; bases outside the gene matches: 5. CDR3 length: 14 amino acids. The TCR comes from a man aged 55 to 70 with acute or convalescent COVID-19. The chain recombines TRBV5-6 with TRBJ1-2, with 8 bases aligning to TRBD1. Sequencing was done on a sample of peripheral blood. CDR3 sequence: CASSSVGQAYGYTF. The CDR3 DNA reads TGTGCCAGCAGCTCGGTGGGACAGGCCTATGGCTACACCTTC.